This T cell receptor (beta chain) originates from a study of Graves' ophthalmopathy and Graves' hyperthyroidism (dated by TCRdb to the late 2010s). For context, the study as a whole: Peripheral blood samples were taken at the time of initial diagnosis, before any treatment was given. Following sampling, methimazole starting at 30 mg daily was administered to hyperthyroidism patients, and high-dose intravenous methylprednisolone was administered to ophthalmopathy patients. The 100 or so discovery patients were randomly divided into training and test sets at a 7:3 ratio. In five or six hyperthyroidism patients, T-cell repertoires of thyroid tissue and blood were compared. For independent validation, a separate cohort was made up of around 19 hyperthyroidism patients plus 17 patients who later progressed from hyperthyroidism to ophthalmopathy. The study used TCR beta repertoire signatures to distinguish Graves' ophthalmopathy from Graves' hyperthyroidism and to predict progression to ophthalmopathy. To explore V-J signatures that separate ophthalmopathy from hyperthyroidism, a discovery set of more than 95 patients was enrolled, consisting of about 43 with ophthalmopathy and around 60 with stable hyperthyroidism. In total, 120 to 150 blood samples were TCR-sequenced: 40 to 45 ophthalmopathy, under 85 hyperthyroidism and about 17 hyperthyroidism-to-ophthalmopathy patients.

Broad study findings and their caveats: Among expanded thyroid clonotypes with frequency above 0.001, most also showed up in blood, which suggests that blood repertoires may reflect the thyroid immune response. In validation, the model predicted ophthalmopathy progression with less than 71% sensitivity and 72.22% specificity; fewer than 15 predicted patients were CT-confirmed with GO in a median of approximately 6.2 months. No statistical method was used to set the sample size in advance, and the investigators knew which group each participant was assigned to. In cross-validation, the 13-signature model distinguished ophthalmopathy from stable hyperthyroidism with about 88% sensitivity and around 82% specificity, and in the test set the corresponding values were around 80% and 75%.

The germline V gene encodes CDR1 MNHEY and CDR2 SVGEGT. The CDR3 covers 14 residues, taking in both the cysteine and the phenylalanine. Of the read, only the CDR3 DNA is kept; its 42 bases are in frame from base 1. V gives up 0 bases and J gives up 1 base, and the segment between their germline ends measures 6 bases. This clonotype was seen repeatedly, ten times or more. This clone's antigen is unknown. No much larger clone exists at a distance of one base, and base qualities are not known. For repertoire sequencing, the TCR beta CDR3 regions were amplified from RNA transcripts. A first-round RT-PCR used HTBI primers with the Qiagen OneStep RT-PCR kit, followed by a second-round multiplex PCR, size selection and purification. Sequencing of the libraries was carried out on an Illumina HiSeq2000 in paired-end mode with 100 bp reads. In the authors' own workflow: SOAPnuke was used to process the reads, throwing out any read that had adapters, had uncalled bases, had a mean Phred below 15, or lacked an exact constant-primer or identifier match. High-quality paired reads were merged with COPE v1.2.5. Each unique nucleotide sequence was defined as a clonotype, and clonotypes were aligned to IMGT TRB V, D and J references with MiTCR v1.1. The analysis was limited to V-J combinations with a frequency above 0.0001, which together covered approximately 99% of repertoires. For each V-J combination, a TCR clonal expansion and chaos score was defined as the ratio of F50 clonal expansion to chaos observed in the TCRdist matrix. Welch's t-statistics and random forest were used to reduce features to 13 V-J combinations, which were fed into a naive Bayes classifier. The similarity between thyroid and blood repertoires was quantified using the Morisita-Horn index. TCRdb ran its own pipeline on the public reads, namely fastp trimming at Q25 and MiXCR clone calling, and kept in-frame beta chains. CDR3 protein sequences are deduplicated, and each keeps its most common genes and DNA. The V and J calls follow TCRdb's processing rather than the paper's. A total of 150,000 to 200,000 distinct CDR3 sequences appear in this sample, roughly 36% of them only once. Of the sample, 8% to 9% is held by the ten largest clones.

Patients with ophthalmopathy had moderately to severely active disease, with a Clinical Activity Score of 3 or more, a NOSPECS grade of 4 or more, and a disease duration of less than 3 months. Anyone with other autoimmune diseases, uncontrolled infections, pregnancy or lactation was excluded from the study. Clinical symptoms, serum thyroxine, TRAb, thyroid ultrasound and orbital computed tomography formed the basis of the diagnosis. Ficoll-Paque density gradient centrifugation was used to isolate PBMCs from approximately 11 ml of fresh peripheral blood. Total RNA was extracted using Trizol reagent, and RNA quality was checked on an Agilent 2100 Bioanalyzer.

The chain is made from TRBV6-2 or TRBV6-3 and TRBJ1-1; the D gene cannot be resolved reliably. The specimen sequenced was peripheral blood. The TCR was taken from a man between 25 and 39 years old with Graves' ophthalmopathy. Donor details come from another sample of the same person, matched by shared clones. The nucleotide sequence reads as follows: TGTGCCAGCAGTTACTCGCTGGAGAACACTGAAGCTTTCTTT. It encodes CASSYSLENTEAFF.